These 20 T cell receptor beta chains came from one sample sequenced in a study of blood T cells in healthy people across ages. Through a sample-barcoded 5' primer and a J-beta primer mix, a second PCR was run for roughly 7 to 12 cycles. TCRdb re-analysed the 5' RACE reads in MiXCR, keeping a single row per CDR3 protein. The data contain about 650,000 distinct CDR3 sequences, around 32% of them singletons. Sequenced: blood. These receptors all come from a woman at least 80 years old in good health.

V is TRBV20-1 and J is TRBJ1-5, with D unresolved. Germline lookup yields CDR1 DFQATT and CDR2 SNEGSKA (reference sequence). The CDR3 consists of 18 residues. Trimming stripped 0 bases from V and 0 bases from J, with 18 bases between. The CDR3 DNA is TGCAGTGCTAGAGATCAAGGAGGGCTTAAGGGTAGCAATCAGCCCCAGCATTTT. This gives the protein CSARDQGGLKGSNQPQHF.

This clonotype has only a few counts. The J gene is TRBJ1-2, the V gene TRBV5-4; a weak D match, TRBD1 (5 bases). The CDR3 length is 16 residues. V was clipped by 4 bases and J by 2 bases, with 18 bases between them. Germline V gene sequence: CDR1 SGHNT, CDR2 YYREEE (reference sequence). The CDR3 DNA reads as TGTGCCAGCAGCCCTGACCCGGGACGGACAAACTATGGCTACACCTTC. Its translation is CASSPDPGRTNYGYTF.

This clonotype came up once. Relative to the germline gene, one junction end is altered; a read error may explain this. The rearrangement uses TRBV5-1 and TRBJ2-7; D is possibly TRBD1 (8 bases). The germline V gene encodes CDR1 SGHRS and CDR2 YFSETQ. The CDR3 has 15 residues. Written as DNA, the CDR3 is TGCGCCGGCAGCTTGAGCGGGACAGGTAACAATGAGCAGTACTTC. It yields the protein CAGSLSGTGNNEQYF.

Many counts were recorded for this clonotype. The chain combines TRBV6-1 with TRBJ1-1, with D possibly matching TRBD1 (5 bases). Trimming took 4 bases from V and 1 from J, leaving 13 bases between them. Germline values: CDR1 MNHNS, CDR2 SASEGT. The CDR3 is 15 residues long. The CDR3 nucleotides are TGTGCCAGCAGTGCAGTCTCGACAGCGAACACTGAAGCTTTCTTT. This sequence encodes CASSAVSTANTEAFF.

The genes are TRBV20-1 and TRBJ2-1; 7 bases agree with TRBD1. Germline values: CDR1 DFQATT, CDR2 SNEGSKA (reference sequence). The CDR3 runs to 14 residues. The V gene end was trimmed by 6 bases and the J gene end by 8 bases; junction bases not matched to a gene: 13. CDR3 coding DNA: TGCAGTGCGTACAGGGGAAAGGGTGGAGATGAGCAGTTCTTC. Amino acid sequence: CSAYRGKGGDEQFF.

As regards this clonotype: A read error may be the cause here, since a much bigger clone is one base away. V and J are TRBV6-5 and TRBJ1-6; D is ambiguous. Germline CDR1 reads MNHEY; CDR2 reads SVGAGI. Trimming pared 6 bases from V and 10 bases from J, leaving 13 bases between. The CDR3 loop spans 13 amino acids. The CDR3 sequence: CASRRGLWSPLHF. The CDR3, as DNA: TGTGCCAGCAGACGGGGTCTTTGGTCACCCCTCCACTTT.

The rearrangement links TRBV11-2 to TRBJ2-7; D is uncertain. This CDR3 spans 13 amino acids. Germline CDR1 and CDR2: SGHAT and FQNNGV. The germline V and J ends were trimmed by 2 bases and 3 bases, with 8 bases remaining between them. For the CDR3, the DNA is TGTGCCAGCAGCTTACAGGTTTACTACGAGCAGTACTTC. Encoded protein: CASSLQVYYEQYF.

There are many counts of this clonotype. J is TRBJ2-5 and V is TRBV5-6; unclear D gene. CDR3 length equals 12 residues. Germline V gene data show CDR1 as SGHDT and CDR2 as YYEEEE. V was cut by 4 bases and J by 6 bases, with 10 bases left in between. For the CDR3, the DNA is TGTGCCAGCAGCATAGGTCCTCAGACCCAGTACTTC. Its protein product is CASSIGPQTQYF.

This clonotype was observed a few times. CDR3 coding DNA: TGTGCCACCCCAGGGGGGCCGAATCAGCCCCAGCATTTT. It specifies CATPGGPNQPQHF. This chain joins TRBV27 and TRBJ1-5; 7 nucleotides line up with TRBD1. V shed 10 bases, J shed 4 bases, and the junction held 7 bases outside the gene matches. Germline lookup yields CDR1 MNHEY and CDR2 SMNVEV (reference sequence). CDR3 length equals 13 residues.

The rearrangement links TRBV29-1 to TRBJ1-2, with 9 nucleotides matching TRBD1. Unmatched junction bases numbered 6, after V lost 0 bases and J lost 1 base. Germline V lookup: CDR1 SQVTM, CDR2 ANQGSEA. CDR3 size: 16 residues. CDR3 protein: CSVEDRGGQGNYGYTF. The CDR3 DNA reads TGCAGCGTTGAAGATCGAGGGGGACAGGGTAACTATGGCTACACCTTC.

As for this clonotype: A single base separates this from a much larger clone, so it may be a read error. The J gene is TRBJ1-5, the V gene TRBV7-2; D remains ambiguous. This CDR3 is 15 amino acids long. Germline CDR1 SGHTA, CDR2 FQGNSA. V was trimmed by 5 bases and J by 0 bases, leaving 11 bases between them. CDR3 loop: CASSLPRSSNQPQHF. The CDR3 region has the DNA TGTGCCAGCAGCCTCCCGCGCAGTAGCAATCAGCCCCAGCATTTT.

This clonotype was picked up many times. CDR3 residues: CASSRNYRDRLNEKLFF. The CDR3 DNA reads TGTGCCAGCAGTCGGAACTACCGGGACAGACTTAATGAAAAACTGTTTTTT. This chain links TRBV6-5 with TRBJ1-4, with 7 nucleotides matching TRBD1. V was clipped by 5 bases and J by 4 bases; unmatched bases: 13. The CDR3 totals 17 residues. Germline V gives CDR1 MNHEY, CDR2 SVGAGI.

The chain has TRBV11-2 and TRBJ2-3, with 7 bases matching TRBD2. Trimming at V came to 3 bases and at J to 11 bases, leaving 11 bases not matched to a gene. The CDR3 has 14 residues. From germline, CDR1 is SGHAT and CDR2 FQNNGV. CDR3 in DNA: TGTGCCAGCAGCTTGGGAGCGGGGCAGGTCTTGCAGTATTTT. Encoded protein: CASSLGAGQVLQYF.

The chain has TRBV9 and TRBJ2-5, with D maybe TRBD1 (7 bases). V was clipped by 3 bases and J by 4 bases, with 22 bases between them. The CDR3 spans 17 residues. Germline CDR1 reads SGDLS; CDR2 reads YYNGEE. For the CDR3, the DNA is TGTGCCAGCAGCGCAGCTACCCAGGGGGGTCGACGAGAGACCCAGTACTTC. It is translated as CASSAATQGGRRETQYF. Drawing the rest from reference TRBV9 and TRBJ2-5, the complete variable domain is DSGVTQTPKHLITATGQRVTLRCSPRSGDLSVYWYQQSLDQGLQFLIQYYNGEERAKGNILERFSAQQFPDLHSELNLSSLELGDSALYFCASSAATQGGRRETQYFGPGTRLLVL.

This sequence joins TRBV5-1 and TRBJ2-7; D gene uncertain. The tail of the sequence fits TRBJ2-5 better, so the J call may be wrong. Germline values: CDR1 SGHRS, CDR2 YFSETQ. This CDR3 is built from 17 residues. CDR3 in amino acids: CASSLVGFQENWETQYF. CDR3 in DNA: TGCGCCAGCAGCTTGGTGGGTTTCCAGGAGAACTGGGAGACCCAGTACTTC.

This clonotype occurred a few times. The V call is TRBV6-2 or TRBV6-3, the J call TRBJ1-1; no reliable D call. With 5 bases removed from V and 7 bases from J, the gap between germline ends came to 11 bases. Germline lookup yields CDR1 MNHEY and CDR2 SVGEGT. This CDR3 has 12 amino acids. The CDR3 sequence: CASSRSGIEAFF. The CDR3 DNA sequence: TGTGCCAGCAGTAGGTCCGGGATTGAAGCTTTCTTT.

This clonotype has at least ten counts. V usage is TRBV7-2 and J usage is TRBJ2-7, with 15 bases identical to TRBD2. This CDR3 region has 16 residues. The V segment lost 5 bases and the J segment 6 bases; nucleotides outside the gene matches: 8. Germline CDR1 is SGHTA and CDR2 is FQGNSA. The CDR3, as DNA: TGTGCCAGCAGCCCCCCCGGACTAGCGGGGGGGCGCGAGCAGTACTTC. Translated, it gives CASSPPGLAGGREQYF.

On this clonotype: This may be a read error: a much more frequent sequence differs by one nucleotide. Here the CDR3 DNA reads TGTGCCACCGGCAGTTCCCCCTTGGGACAGAGCAATCAGCCCCAGCATTTT. It specifies CATGSSPLGQSNQPQHF. The chain combines TRBV15 with TRBJ1-5, with 7 bases fitting TRBD1. CDR1 LNHNV and CDR2 YYDKDF come from the germline V gene (reference sequence). The CDR3 is made up of 17 amino acids.

This clonotype was seen only once. A read error is possible here, since a much larger clone lies one base away. V usage is TRBV5-1 and J usage is TRBJ2-6; the D call may be TRBD1 or TRBD2 (6 bases each). CDR3 size: 15 residues. Germline V CDR1 and CDR2: SGHRS, YFSETQ. In nucleotides, the CDR3 is TGCGCCAGCAGCTCCCTAGCGACGGGGGCCAACGTCCGGACTTTC. Translation gives CASSSLATGANVRTF.

Ten or more counts support this clonotype. The chain joins TRBV12-3 or TRBV12-4 to TRBJ2-1; no reliable D call. The CDR3 runs to 14 residues. V gave up 3 bases and J gave up 3 bases, with 9 bases separating them. CDR3 sequence: CASSFVQIYNEQFF. The CDR3 DNA sequence: TGTGCCAGCAGTTTTGTGCAGATCTACAATGAGCAGTTCTTC.